The rows below give T cell receptor beta chains drawn from one sample of a study of response to subunit inactivated influenza vaccine. MiXCR, applied by TCRdb to the RT-PCR reads, yields one record per CDR3 protein. The sample records roughly 780,000 distinct CDR3 sequences, about 18% being singletons. Sample: PBMCs from blood, taken 5 days after vaccination. The receptors were gathered from a man aged 50 to 60 who received an inactivated influenza vaccine. The CDR3 runs from the conserved cysteine through the conserved F or W. A D gene is named only where the DNA matches it firmly. A clone size is listed for some rows: how often the clone was seen (once, few, many), or a class if it is expanded.

.	TRBV5-1	TRBD1	TRBJ2-1	CASSPDREYNEQFF	TGCGCCAGCAGCCCTGACAGGGAGTACAATGAGCAGTTCTTC
few	TRBV15	.	TRBJ2-2	CATSGFGAGNTGELFF	TGTGCCACCAGCGGGTTCGGGGCAGGGAATACCGGGGAGCTGTTTTTT
.	TRBV6-1	.	TRBJ2-2	CASHPENTGELFF	TGTGCCAGCCATCCGGAGAACACCGGGGAGCTGTTTTTT
.	TRBV3-1	.	TRBJ2-7	CASSHFSYEQYF	TGTGCCAGCAGCCACTTCTCCTACGAGCAGTACTTC
.	TRBV20-1	.	TRBJ2-7	CSARALSSYEQYF	TGCAGTGCTAGAGCTCTGAGCTCCTACGAGCAGTACTTC
.	TRBV28	TRBD2	TRBJ2-1	CASRPTATGTSGGLGEQFF	TGTGCCAGCAGACCAACAGCGACCGGGACTAGCGGGGGGTTGGGTGAGCAGTTCTTC
few	TRBV10-3	.	TRBJ2-3	CAISVDGGRTDTQYF	TGTGCCATCAGTGTTGACGGGGGGCGCACAGATACGCAGTATTTT
.	TRBV7-2	.	TRBJ1-1	CASSLSGVGNTEAFF	TGTGCCAGCAGTCTCAGCGGGGTCGGGAACACTGAAGCTTTCTTT
few	TRBV7-2	.	TRBJ1-5	CASSFQGLGQPQHF	TGTGCCAGCAGCTTTCAGGGATTGGGGCAGCCCCAGCATTTT
few	TRBV7-9	.	TRBJ2-3	CASSYAEGNTQYF	TGTGCCAGCAGCTACGCCGAGGGAAATACGCAGTATTTT
.	TRBV7-9	.	TRBJ2-5	CASSLPTPQETQYF	TGTGCCAGCAGCTTACCGACACCCCAAGAGACCCAGTACTTC
.	TRBV7-2	.	TRBJ2-2	CASSLYLDTSNTGELFF	TGTGCCAGCAGCTTATATTTGGACACCTCAAACACCGGGGAGCTGTTTTTT
.	TRBV6-1	.	TRBJ2-2	CATYDSLRVAGELFF	TGTGCCACCTATGACAGCCTTAGGGTCGCCGGGGAGCTGTTTTTT
few	TRBV9	.	TRBJ2-1	CASKRQDNEQFF	TGTGCCAGCAAGAGGCAAGACAATGAGCAGTTCTTC
few	TRBV6-1	TRBD1	TRBJ2-6	CASRIGQGNSGANVLTF	TGTGCCAGCAGAATCGGACAGGGGAACTCTGGGGCCAACGTCCTGACTTTC
many	TRBV5-6	TRBD1	TRBJ1-2	CASSWDRDISGGYTF	TGTGCCAGCAGCTGGGACAGGGATATTTCAGGTGGCTACACCTTC
few	TRBV18	TRBD1	TRBJ1-2	CASSPRQGALDGYTF	TGTGCCAGCTCACCAAGGCAGGGGGCCTTGGATGGCTACACCTTC